Below, 32 T cell receptor beta chains from the same sample are listed, as sequenced in a study of Ad26.COV2.S vaccination and SARS-CoV-2 variants. The treatment denotes: 19 received Ad26.COV2.S at low or high dose, single or two shots; 5 received placebo; per-sample allocation not given. Specimens were obtained on day 63 following the first vaccine or placebo injection. The table came from immunoSEQ multiplex PCR; TCRdb's copy has only in-frame clones and leaves some out. The table includes 510,000 or so clones, 87% detected once. The sequenced sample was peripheral blood, obtained in a trial of Ad26.COV2.S vaccine versus placebo. The receptors originated from a person aged 18-60 years who received the Ad26.COV2.S COVID-19 vaccine or a placebo.

The chain uses TRBV6-5 and TRBJ2-7; weak D call: TRBD2 (6 bases). Germline CDR1 reads MNHEY; CDR2 reads SVGAGI. This CDR3 contains 11 residues. Between the trimmed V and J ends, which lost 6 bases and 6 bases, there was a span of 9 bases. The CDR3: CASRYSGEQYF. The CDR3 DNA sequence: TGTGCCAGCAGGTATAGCGGCGAGCAGTACTTC.

V is TRBV5-6 and J is TRBJ2-1; TRBD2 aligns across 9 bases. Germline V gives CDR1 SGHDT, CDR2 YYEEEE. Losses at the gene ends were 1 base for V and 5 bases for J; bases not matched to a gene: 7. The CDR3 runs to 16 residues. The CDR3 DNA sequence: TGTGCCAGCAGCTTGCGGCTTGCGGGAGGGCACAATGAGCAGTTCTTC. Amino acid sequence: CASSLRLAGGHNEQFF.

The rearrangement joins TRBV6-5 to TRBJ2-7, with D maybe TRBD2 (6 bases). The CDR3 consists of 13 residues. Germline V lookup: CDR1 MNHEY, CDR2 SVGAGI. V was clipped by 6 bases and J by 3 bases, with 12 bases between them. The CDR3 coding sequence is TGTGCCAGCAGGGGCGGGACGGGCTACGAGCAGTACTTC. This codes for CASRGGTGYEQYF.

The chain recombines TRBV9 with TRBJ2-2; 10 nucleotides match TRBD2. Unmatched junction bases numbered 15, after V lost 1 base and J lost 6 bases. CDR3 length: 19 residues. CDR1 SGDLS and CDR2 YYNGEE come from the germline V gene. The CDR3 loop reads CASSVSGRAGLFFPGELFF. In nucleotides, the CDR3 is TGTGCCAGCAGCGTAAGCGGGAGGGCGGGCCTTTTTTTCCCCGGGGAGCTGTTTTTT.

This rearrangement joins TRBV28 to TRBJ1-5; 10 nucleotides line up with TRBD1. The CDR3 consists of 18 residues. J gave up 4 bases and V 6 bases, and 15 bases lay outside the gene matches. The germline CDR1 and CDR2 sequences are MDHEN and SYDVKM. As DNA, the CDR3 is TGTGCCAGCAGCCTTCCCTCACCTGGGACAGGGGAAAATCAGCCCCAGCATTTT. This codes for CASSLPSPGTGENQPQHF.

This rearrangement joins TRBV11-2 to TRBJ1-6; a weak D match, TRBD1 (6 bases). CDR1 and CDR2 (germline): SGHAT, FQNNGV. The CDR3 runs to 15 residues. Trimming stripped 6 bases from V and 9 bases from J, with 18 bases between. CDR3 residues: CASRGVGAWSSPLHF. As DNA, the CDR3 is TGTGCCAGCAGAGGAGTGGGGGCGTGGAGTTCACCCCTCCACTTT.

The rearrangement uses TRBV27 and TRBJ1-5, with a weak D call TRBD1 (6 bases). Trimming left V 4 bases short and J 1 base short, with 11 bases between. The CDR3 loop spans 15 amino acids. Germline V CDR1 and CDR2: MNHEY, SMNVEV (reference sequence). The CDR3 protein is CASSSQGMSNQPQHF. The DNA of the CDR3 is TGTGCCAGCAGTTCACAGGGTATGAGCAATCAGCCCCAGCATTTT.

The chain links TRBV19 to TRBJ2-1, with 16 bases lining up with TRBD2. CDR1 is LNHDA, CDR2 SQIVND, per germline (reference sequence). The CDR3 covers 18 residues. With 3 bases clipped from V and 9 bases from J, the junction kept 11 bases outside the gene matches. DNA for the CDR3: TGTGCCAGTAGTATTGCCCCGCCGGGACTAGCGGGAGGGGGTGAGCAGTTCTTC. This codes for CASSIAPPGLAGGGEQFF. The entire variable domain, with the rest obtained from reference TRBV19 and TRBJ2-1, is as follows: DGGITQSPKYLFRKEGQNVTLSCEQNLNHDAMYWYRQDPGQGLRLIYYSQIVNDFQKGDIAEGYSVSREKKESFPLTVTSAQKNPTAFYLCASSIAPPGLAGGGEQFFGPGTRLTVL.

The CDR3 reads CASSSGTGGYEQYF. CDR3 sequence (DNA): TGTGCCAGCAGTTCCGGGACAGGGGGATACGAGCAGTACTTC. The chain combines TRBV6-2 or TRBV6-3 with TRBJ2-7, with 11 bases matching TRBD1. The J segment lost 4 bases and the V segment lost 4 bases, leaving 3 bases of the junction unmatched. This CDR3 spans 14 amino acids. CDR1 is MNHEY and CDR2 is SVGEGT in the germline V gene.

The rearrangement links TRBV14 to TRBJ1-4; no clear D gene. Germline V lookup: CDR1 SGHDN, CDR2 FVKESK. V was clipped by 1 base and J by 4 bases, with 16 bases between them. The CDR3 covers 17 residues. The CDR3 nucleotides read TGTGCCAGCAGCCAAGTATATCCCGGGATGGGTAATGAAAAACTGTTTTTT. It encodes CASSQVYPGMGNEKLFF.

V and J are TRBV5-1 and TRBJ2-2, with 11 bases identical to TRBD1. Germline-derived CDR1 and CDR2 are SGHRS and YFSETQ. This CDR3 spans 16 amino acids. V was pared by 4 bases and J by 3 bases, with 5 bases of the junction left unmatched. The CDR3 spells CASSRGQGAHTGELFF. DNA of the CDR3: TGCGCCAGCAGCAGAGGACAGGGGGCTCACACCGGGGAGCTGTTTTTT.

This clone was picked up one time. The chain couples TRBV7-9 to TRBJ1-1; D call uncertain. V lost 2 bases to trimming and J lost 4 bases, with 5 bases between them. This CDR3 has 12 amino acids. Germline V gives CDR1 SEHNR, CDR2 FQNEAQ (reference sequence). The CDR3 reads CASSLKGTEAFF. The CDR3 nucleotides read TGTGCCAGCAGCTTAAAGGGCACTGAAGCTTTCTTT.

V is TRBV29-1 and J is TRBJ2-3; 10 bases align to TRBD2. The germline V gene has CDR1 SQVTM and CDR2 ANQGSEA. The CDR3 runs to 13 residues. CDR3: CSELAGGTDTQYF. CDR3 sequence (DNA): TGCAGTGAATTAGCGGGAGGAACAGATACGCAGTATTTT.

The chain couples TRBV30 to TRBJ1-2, with D hard to call. Trimming removed 4 bases from V and 7 bases from J, with 7 bases in between. Germline V CDR1 and CDR2: GTSNPN, SVGIG (reference sequence). This CDR3 has 10 residues. The CDR3 bases are TGTGCCTGGATGGGGTCTGGCTACACCTTC. Its protein product is CAWMGSGYTF.

The chain links TRBV2 to TRBJ2-6, with a possible D match to TRBD2 (6 bases). The CDR3 has 14 residues. Germline V CDR1 and CDR2: SNHLY, FYNNEI. V was cut by 7 bases and J by 2 bases, with 9 bases left in between. CDR3 sequence: CASNGGTGANVLTF. CDR3 coding DNA: TGTGCCAGCAATGGGGGGACTGGGGCCAACGTCCTGACTTTC.

In regard to this clone: Within the sample, other DNA sequences also encode this same CDR3. The chain couples TRBV7-2 to TRBJ1-1; unclear D gene. This CDR3 spans 14 amino acids. Germline lookup yields CDR1 SGHTA and CDR2 FQGNSA. The V end was cut by 2 bases, the J end by 2 bases, with 9 bases between. CDR3 sequence reads: CASSLRLGNTEAFF. For the CDR3, the DNA is TGTGCCAGCAGCTTAAGGTTGGGAAACACTGAAGCTTTCTTT.

J is TRBJ2-5 and V is TRBV3-1 (or the pseudogene TRBV3-2); D is undetermined. CDR3 length: 12 amino acids. The germline gives CDR1 LGHDT, CDR2 YNNKEL (reference sequence). Trimming stripped 2 bases from V and 3 bases from J, with 4 bases between. CDR3 region: CASSQREETQYF. In DNA, the CDR3 is TGTGCCAGCAGCCAAAGGGAAGAGACCCAGTACTTC.

The CDR3 spells CASSPRDTQYF. In DNA, the CDR3 is TGTGCCAGCTCACCGAGAGATACGCAGTATTTT. The gene calls are TRBV18 and TRBJ2-3; D gene ambiguous. The CDR3 is 11 amino acids. The germline V gene has CDR1 KGHSH and CDR2 LQKENI. V was trimmed by 3 bases and J by 5 bases, leaving 3 bases between them.

This rearrangement joins TRBV27 to TRBJ1-2; D remains ambiguous. The CDR3 runs 13 residues. V shed 5 bases and J shed 4 bases, with 11 bases lying between them. Germline loops: CDR1 MNHEY, CDR2 SMNVEV (reference sequence). The CDR3 reads CASSQLGSYGYTF. CDR3 sequence (DNA): TGTGCCAGCAGTCAGCTTGGCAGCTATGGCTACACCTTC.

The chain joins TRBV5-1 to TRBJ2-1, with 9 positions matching TRBD2. After removal of 1 base from V and 6 bases from J, the junction contained 8 bases not matched to a gene. The CDR3 loop spans 16 amino acids. In germline, CDR1 is SGHRS, CDR2 YFSETQ. The CDR3 DNA sequence: TGCGCCAGCAGCTTGTTAGGGACTAGCAGAGTCAATGAGCAGTTCTTC. Its protein is CASSLLGTSRVNEQFF.

CDR3 sequence: CASSQGGGTSTNEKLFF. The CDR3 nucleotides read TGTGCCAGCAGCCAAGGTGGGGGCACTTCAACTAATGAAAAACTGTTTTTT. The V and J genes are TRBV4-2 and TRBJ1-4, with a tentative D call TRBD1 (6 bases). There are 17 residues in the CDR3. Germline V gene data show CDR1 as LGHNA and CDR2 as YNFKEQ. The V and J ends lost 1 base and 0 bases respectively, with 12 bases between them.

This chain joins TRBV7-8 and TRBJ2-7; 12 bases line up with TRBD2. CDR3 length: 16 amino acids. Germline V gives CDR1 SGHVS, CDR2 FQNEAQ. Trimming at V came to 5 bases and at J to 0 bases, leaving 5 bases not matched to a gene. This CDR3 reads CASSPRTSGVSYEQYF. The DNA of the CDR3 is TGTGCCAGCAGCCCCCGGACTAGCGGGGTCTCCTACGAGCAGTACTTC.

J is TRBJ1-6 and V is TRBV7-9, with TRBD1 matching over 7 bases. V was pared by 4 bases and J by 5 bases, with 5 bases of the junction left unmatched. CDR3 length equals 15 residues. Germline V gene lookup returns CDR1 SEHNR and CDR2 FQNEAQ (reference sequence). This chain's CDR3 is CASSSRQGDNSPLHF. The CDR3 nucleotides are TGTGCCAGCAGCTCTCGACAGGGAGATAATTCACCCCTCCACTTT.

This rearrangement joins TRBV6-1 to TRBJ1-2; 11 bases match TRBD1. V was clipped by 1 base and J by 3 bases; unmatched bases: 4. This CDR3 is built from 16 residues. The germline gives CDR1 MNHNS, CDR2 SASEGT. For the CDR3, the DNA is TGTGCCAGCAGTGAAGGGACAGGGGGCCCTTACTATGGCTACACCTTC. Protein product: CASSEGTGGPYYGYTF.

The chain links TRBV7-2 to TRBJ2-5, with 8 nucleotides matching TRBD2. Germline V lookup: CDR1 SGHTA, CDR2 FQGNSA. The length of the CDR3 is 15 residues. Losses at the gene ends were 1 base for V and 9 bases for J; bases not matched to a gene: 10. In nucleotides, the CDR3 is TGTGCCAGCAGCTTAGATAGGGGACTAGGGATGGCCCAGTACTTC. Amino acid sequence: CASSLDRGLGMAQYF.

The rearrangement uses TRBV6-4 and TRBJ2-3; TRBD1 agrees at 7 bases. Trimming at V came to 5 bases and at J to 4 bases, leaving 3 bases not matched to a gene. The CDR3 is 13 amino acids. The germline gives CDR1 MRHNA, CDR2 SNTAGT. The DNA of the CDR3 is TGTGCCAGCAGTCGCGACAGGGCAGATACGCAGTATTTT. Protein sequence: CASSRDRADTQYF.

The chain joins TRBV7-2 to TRBJ2-5; either TRBD1 or TRBD2 may fit D (5 bases each). Germline CDR1 is SGHTA and CDR2 is FQGNSA. The germline V and J ends were trimmed by 1 base and 5 bases, with 17 bases remaining between them. The CDR3 totals 16 residues. CDR3 residues: CASSLGSAGGAETQYF. The CDR3 nucleotides read TGTGCCAGCAGCTTAGGCTCGGCGGGTGGGGCGGAGACCCAGTACTTC.

V is TRBV19 and J is TRBJ1-5; D remains unclear. CDR3 size: 13 residues. Trimming cost V 0 bases and J 6 bases, with 6 bases left between them. CDR1 is LNHDA and CDR2 is SQIVND in the germline V gene (reference sequence). CDR3 in amino acids: CASSIDLSQPQHF. DNA for the CDR3: TGTGCCAGTAGTATAGATCTAAGTCAGCCCCAGCATTTT.

V gene TRBV11-2 combines with J gene TRBJ2-7; D uncertain. Germline assignment: CDR1 SGHAT and CDR2 FQNNGV. Trimming removed 5 bases from V and 5 bases from J, with 7 bases in between. There are 11 residues in the CDR3. The DNA of the CDR3 is TGTGCCAGCAGCCAAGCCCACGAGCAGTACTTC. Residues: CASSQAHEQYF.

Here the CDR3 DNA reads TGTGCCAGTAGTATGACAGGGAAAGAGACCCAGTACTTC. Translating it yields CASSMTGKETQYF. The chain recombines TRBV19 with TRBJ2-5; 7 bases fit TRBD1. Losses at the gene ends were 3 bases for V and 3 bases for J; bases not matched to a gene: 1. Germline V gives CDR1 LNHDA, CDR2 SQIVND (reference sequence). This CDR3 is built from 13 residues.

This chain uses TRBV6-5 with TRBJ2-5; tentative D call: TRBD2 (5 bases). Per germline, CDR1 MNHEY and CDR2 SVGAGI. The CDR3 consists of 14 residues. V dropped 6 bases and J dropped 0 bases, with 11 bases sitting between them. DNA for the CDR3: TGTGCCAGCAGAAAAACGGGAAACCAAGAGACCCAGTACTTC. Translated: CASRKTGNQETQYF.

The chain combines TRBV30 with TRBJ2-2; 8 bases line up with TRBD2. CDR3 length: 17 amino acids. Germline trimming cut 2 bases from V and 4 bases from J; bases unmatched to any gene: 12. Germline loops: CDR1 GTSNPN, CDR2 SVGIG (reference sequence). For the CDR3, the DNA is TGTGCCTGGAGTAGGGTAGCGGGACGGCCTGTCACCGGGGAGCTGTTTTTT. Translated: CAWSRVAGRPVTGELFF.